The 30 T cell receptor beta chains below all came from one sample that was sequenced in a study of low-dose radiotherapy and immunotherapy resistance in tumors. Priming of first-strand cDNA relied on TRAV- and TRBV-specific primers (covering alpha and beta chains). Both a constant-region primer and a V-primer adapter served to amplify TCRs across 20 to 25 PCR cycles. Each CDR3 protein is one row after TCRdb ran MiXCR on the reads. The table includes roughly 60,000 distinct CDR3 sequences, approximately 26% detected once. Time point specified: before trial treatment. Sequencing used PBMCs, obtained before treatment. The receptors were sampled from a male donor with prostate cancer.

This clonotype was recorded at least ten times. The CDR3 sequence is CAIRAGTGEEKLFF. The CDR3 nucleotides are TGTGCCATCAGGGCCGGGACAGGGGAGGAAAAACTGTTTTTT. This rearrangement joins TRBV10-3 to TRBJ1-4, with TRBD1 matching 10 bases. This CDR3 contains 14 residues. The germline V gene has CDR1 ENHRY and CDR2 SYGVKD. With V trimmed by 6 bases and J by 8 bases, 6 bases remained unmatched.

On this clonotype: Possible read error: a much larger clone is one base away. V usage is TRBV28 and J usage is TRBJ2-7; no clear D. The V end lost 4 bases, the J end lost 7 bases, and 11 bases lay between the germline ends. The germline gives CDR1 MDHEN, CDR2 SYDVKM. The CDR3 consists of 12 residues. The CDR3 sequence is CASSSCTGEQYF. The CDR3 DNA reads as TGTGCCAGCAGTTCATGTACCGGGGAGCAGTACTTC.

Ten or more counts support this clonotype. The chain couples TRBV5-1 to TRBJ1-6; possible D gene TRBD1, 5 bases. This CDR3 has 16 residues. Germline V gene lookup returns CDR1 SGHRS and CDR2 YFSETQ. The V and J ends lost 3 bases and 5 bases respectively, with 15 bases between them. In DNA, the CDR3 is TGCGCCAGCAGCTACACCGGGACGGAAAATAATTCACCCCTCCACTTT. Translation gives CASSYTGTENNSPLHF. The full variable domain, rest sourced from reference TRBV5-1 and TRBJ1-6, is KAGVTQTPRYLIKTRGQQVTLSCSPISGHRSVSWYQQTPGQGLQFLFEYFSETQRNKGNFPGRFSGRQFSNSRSEMNVSTLELGDSALYLCASSYTGTENNSPLHFGNGTRLTVT.

In this sample, this clonotype turned up many times. J is TRBJ2-4 and V is TRBV13; TRBD1 aligns across 8 bases. The CDR3 is 16 residues long. V dropped 3 bases and J dropped 0; count of bases not matched to a gene: 4. The germline gives CDR1 PRHDT, CDR2 FYEKMQ (reference sequence). This CDR3 reads CASSFLGQVAKNIQYF. In DNA form, the CDR3 reads TGTGCCAGCAGCTTCCTGGGACAGGTAGCCAAAAACATTCAGTACTTC.

This clonotype has a handful of counts. This chain uses TRBV6-2 or TRBV6-3 with TRBJ1-1; D is uncertain. Germline loops: CDR1 MNHEY, CDR2 SVGEGT. The V and J ends lost 6 bases and 4 bases respectively, with 15 bases between them. The CDR3 is made up of 14 amino acids. The chain's CDR3 is CASRDGRFSTEAFF. The DNA for the CDR3 is TGTGCCAGCAGAGATGGGAGGTTTAGCACTGAAGCTTTCTTT.

This clonotype was seen many times. The DNA for the CDR3 is TGTGCCAGCAGTTACCGGGACAGGGGCTACGAGCAGTACTTC. It codes for CASSYRDRGYEQYF. The chain uses TRBV6-8 and TRBJ2-7; 10 nucleotides align to TRBD1. The CDR3 length is 14 residues. V lost 2 bases, J lost 3 bases, and 1 base stayed unmatched. CDR1 MNHGY and CDR2 SAAAGT come from the germline V gene.

The chain is built from TRBV28 and TRBJ1-4; maybe TRBD1 (5 bases). V was shortened by 1 base and J by 4 bases, with 10 bases between the two germline ends. This CDR3 spans 15 amino acids. Per the germline V gene, CDR1 is MDHEN and CDR2 is SYDVKM. CDR3 protein: CASSLYSRDNEKLFF. The CDR3 nucleotides are TGTGCCAGCAGTTTATATAGCAGGGATAATGAAAAACTGTTTTTT.

This clonotype was picked up a small number of times. This sequence joins TRBV15 and TRBJ2-7; no reliable D call. CDR1 LNHNV and CDR2 YYDKDF come from the germline V gene (reference sequence). CDR3 length equals 15 residues. The V end was cut by 5 bases, the J end by 2 bases, with 16 bases between. The DNA for the CDR3 is TGTGCCACCAGCCGCCCCGGAGCATCAACCTACGAGCAGTACTTC. This gives the protein CATSRPGASTYEQYF.

The table lists this clonotype with many counts. The rearrangement uses TRBV15 and TRBJ2-6; D call uncertain. Germline V gene data show CDR1 as LNHNV and CDR2 as YYDKDF (reference sequence). V lost 8 bases, J lost 1 base, and 6 bases lay in between. CDR3 length: 13 amino acids. The CDR3 reads CATAASGANVLTF. CDR3 bases: TGTGCCACCGCGGCGTCTGGGGCCAACGTCCTGACTTTC.

This clonotype was recorded many times. This rearrangement joins TRBV4-1 to TRBJ2-2; 11 bases fit TRBD2. The CDR3 has 18 residues. CDR1 is MGHRA, CDR2 YSYEKL, per germline. The ends lost 0 bases at V and 2 bases at J; junction bases unmatched: 5. In DNA, the CDR3 is TGCGCCAGCAGCCAAGACCCTAGCGGGGGGTCTAACACCGGGGAGCTGTTTTTT. It translates to CASSQDPSGGSNTGELFF.

This clonotype showed up many times. The chain has TRBV15 and TRBJ2-5; the D gene is possibly TRBD2 (5 bases). Germline V lookup: CDR1 LNHNV, CDR2 YYDKDF (reference sequence). The CDR3 has 14 residues. V was cut by 1 base and J by 5 bases, with 11 bases left in between. The CDR3 DNA is TGTGCCACCAGCAGAGTTCGGGATAGGGAGACCCAGTACTTC. Amino acid sequence: CATSRVRDRETQYF.

This clonotype came up many times. This chain connects TRBV7-9 to TRBJ2-7; 8 positions agree with TRBD2. The V segment lost 5 bases and the J segment 4 bases; nucleotides outside the gene matches: 10. Germline V gives CDR1 SEHNR, CDR2 FQNEAQ (reference sequence). The CDR3 sequence is 15 residues long. CDR3 loop: CASSPDRGGAYEQYF. The CDR3 nucleotides are TGTGCCAGCAGCCCCGATCGGGGGGGGGCTTACGAGCAGTACTTC. Combining the CDR3 with reference TRBV7-9 and TRBJ2-7 gives the whole variable domain DTGVSQNPRHKITKRGQNVTFRCDPISEHNRLYWYRQTLGQGPEFLTYFQNEAQLEKSRLLSDRFSAERPKGSFSTLEIQRTEQGDSAMYLCASSPDRGGAYEQYFGPGTRLTVT.

The rearrangement joins TRBV20-1 to TRBJ2-7; D is possibly TRBD1 (6 bases). V was cut by 4 bases and J by 0 bases, with 10 bases left in between. Germline loops: CDR1 DFQATT, CDR2 SNEGSKA (reference sequence). The CDR3 has 13 residues. The CDR3 DNA sequence: TGCAGTGCTAACAGGGAAAGCTCCTACGAGCAGTACTTC. It yields the protein CSANRESSYEQYF.

This clonotype was seen many times. The chain uses TRBV9 and TRBJ2-1; TRBD1 agrees at 7 bases. This CDR3 has 15 amino acids. The junction had 6 bases not matched to a gene; V was cut back by 2 bases and J by 4 bases. Germline CDR1 SGDLS, CDR2 YYNGEE. CDR3 in amino acids: CASSVRDSVYNEQFF. The CDR3 DNA is TGTGCCAGCAGCGTCCGGGACAGCGTATACAATGAGCAGTTCTTC. The full variable domain, completed using reference TRBV9 and TRBJ2-1, is DSGVTQTPKHLITATGQRVTLRCSPRSGDLSVYWYQQSLDQGLQFLIQYYNGEERAKGNILERFSAQQFPDLHSELNLSSLELGDSALYFCASSVRDSVYNEQFFGPGTRLTVL.

This clonotype occurred many times. V usage is TRBV3-1 and J usage is TRBJ1-1; the D is unclear. The CDR3 length is 16 residues. Per germline, CDR1 LGHDT and CDR2 YNNKEL (reference sequence). V dropped 0 bases and J dropped 1 base, with 12 bases sitting between them. The CDR3: CASSQDAGQENTEAFF. The CDR3 region has the DNA TGTGCCAGCAGCCAAGATGCGGGCCAGGAGAACACTGAAGCTTTCTTT.

This clonotype was seen at least ten times. The V and J genes are TRBV4-1 and TRBJ2-1; 11 nucleotides align to TRBD2. Germline CDR1 MGHRA, CDR2 YSYEKL. This CDR3 spans 16 amino acids. V lost 5 bases, J lost 4 bases, and 7 bases stayed unmatched. CDR3 protein: CASSAHPSGGYNEQFF. In DNA, the CDR3 is TGCGCCAGCAGCGCCCATCCTAGCGGGGGGTACAATGAGCAGTTCTTC.

Turning to this clonotype: Only one base separates this from a far larger clonotype, so it likely reflects a read error. V is TRBV5-4 and J is TRBJ2-1; TRBD2 aligns across 8 bases. The CDR3 loop spans 17 amino acids. Germline V gene lookup returns CDR1 SGHNT and CDR2 YYREEE (reference sequence). The V and J ends lost 0 bases and 10 bases, in that order; junction bases with no gene match: 15. The CDR3 reads CASSLASQRERSYEQFF. The CDR3 nucleotides are TGTGCCAGCAGCTTGGCGTCCCAGCGGGAGAGATCCTACGAGCAGTTCTTC.

This clonotype showed up just a few times. The gene calls are TRBV12-3 or TRBV12-4 and TRBJ2-3; D might be TRBD1 (5 bases). Trimming left V 6 bases short and J 8 bases short, with 15 bases between. This CDR3 has 13 residues. CDR3 in amino acids: CASRPSGFGTQYF. In DNA, the CDR3 is TGTGCCAGCAGACCTTCAGGGTTTGGTACGCAGTATTTT.

This clonotype was observed many times. The V call is TRBV5-4, the J call TRBJ1-4; TRBD1 is a possible D gene (5 bases). Trimming removed 2 bases from V and 10 bases from J, with 15 bases in between. This CDR3 comprises 14 residues. The germline V gene has CDR1 SGHNT and CDR2 YYREEE (reference sequence). CDR3 coding DNA: TGTGCCAGCAGCTTTTCAGGGTCCGGAGGAAAACTGTTTTTT. It encodes CASSFSGSGGKLFF.

This clonotype appeared a few times. The chain is built from TRBV7-2 and TRBJ2-2, with 8 bases identical to TRBD2. V lost 5 bases, J lost 5 bases, and 13 bases stayed unmatched. The CDR3 is 17 residues long. Germline V gene data show CDR1 as SGHTA and CDR2 as FQGNSA. In nucleotides, the CDR3 is TGTGCCAGCAGCCGTCGTGGGCGGGGGGACCGAACCGGGGAGCTGTTTTTT. Encoded protein: CASSRRGRGDRTGELFF.

This clonotype was counted only a few times. A read error may produce the germline difference seen at one junction end. This CDR3 reads CASTELADSYEQYF. The CDR3 DNA is TGTGCCAGCACTGAACTAGCGGACTCCTACGAGCAGTACTTC. The chain uses TRBV2 and TRBJ2-7; TRBD2 matches 8 bases. CDR3 length: 14 residues. The germline CDR1 and CDR2 sequences are SNHLY and FYNNEI.

This clonotype was recorded many times. J is TRBJ1-2 and V is TRBV7-9, with unresolved D. The CDR3 spans 12 residues. V was shortened by 5 bases and J by 6 bases, with 10 bases between the two germline ends. Per germline, CDR1 SEHNR and CDR2 FQNEAQ (reference sequence). The CDR3 protein is CASSAVINGYTF. Written as DNA, the CDR3 is TGTGCCAGCAGCGCAGTTATCAATGGCTACACCTTC.

This chain joins TRBV5-1 and TRBJ2-7; TRBD1 might be the D (5 bases). Per germline, CDR1 SGHRS and CDR2 YFSETQ. Trimming removed 0 bases at V and 5 bases at J, with 12 bases between. The length of the CDR3 is 14 residues. The DNA of the CDR3 is TGCGCCAGCAGCTTGGGGACCCCAGGGAACGAGCAGTACTTC. The encoded protein is CASSLGTPGNEQYF.

There are many counts of this clonotype. The chain couples TRBV5-4 to TRBJ2-1; D possibly corresponds to TRBD2 (5 bases). CDR3 length: 16 amino acids. Trimming took off 4 bases at V and 0 bases at J, with 14 bases between the two ends. The germline gives CDR1 SGHNT, CDR2 YYREEE (reference sequence). The CDR3 nucleotides read TGTGCCAGCAGCACCGGCACGGGATTCTCCTACAATGAGCAGTTCTTC. Protein product: CASSTGTGFSYNEQFF.

In DNA form, the CDR3 reads TGTGCCAGCAGTTTATCGCCGGGAGCAGCCTACGAGCAGTACTTC. As protein: CASSLSPGAAYEQYF. V gene TRBV27 combines with J gene TRBJ2-7, with a tentative D call TRBD2 (6 bases). This CDR3 has 15 residues. Germline V lookup: CDR1 MNHEY, CDR2 SMNVEV (reference sequence). V lost 0 bases and J 2 bases, leaving 11 bases between the germline ends.

At least ten counts were recorded for this clonotype. The rearrangement joins TRBV20-1 to TRBJ2-5; tentatively, D is TRBD1 or TRBD2 (5 bases each). In germline, CDR1 is DFQATT, CDR2 SNEGSKA (reference sequence). Trimming shortened V by 5 bases and J by 4 bases, and 20 bases separated the two germline ends. This CDR3 contains 15 residues. CDR3 region: CSAPNPGTFRETQYF. The CDR3 coding sequence is TGCAGTGCTCCTAACCCCGGGACCTTTAGAGAGACCCAGTACTTC.

As regards this clonotype: One junction end does not reproduce the germline sequence, and a read error may be involved. V is TRBV15 and J is TRBJ2-5; D possibly corresponds to TRBD1 (6 bases). Germline V gives CDR1 LNHNV, CDR2 YYDKDF (reference sequence). There are 13 residues in the CDR3. The CDR3 DNA is TGTGCCAGCAGCGTCAGGGGAGCGGAGACCCAGTACTTC. This translates into CASSVRGAETQYF.

This clonotype was seen repeatedly, ten times or more. This sequence joins TRBV30 and TRBJ1-6; D not certain. Germline V gene data show CDR1 as GTSNPN and CDR2 as SVGIG (reference sequence). V was cut by 2 bases and J by 7 bases, with 9 bases left in between. The CDR3 contains 13 residues. Written as DNA, the CDR3 is TGTGCCTGGAGTACGGGCTTGAATTCACCCCTCCACTTT. Its translation: CAWSTGLNSPLHF.

This clonotype was counted many times. The chain is built from TRBV28 and TRBJ2-5, with TRBD1 identical over 9 bases. CDR1 is MDHEN and CDR2 is SYDVKM in the germline V gene. The CDR3 has 15 amino acids. The V segment lost 3 bases and the J segment 4 bases; nucleotides outside the gene matches: 6. The CDR3 loop reads CASSFPGTGIETQYF. In DNA, the CDR3 is TGTGCCAGCAGTTTTCCCGGGACAGGGATAGAGACCCAGTACTTC.

The chain combines TRBV20-1 with TRBJ1-2; no clear D. Germline V gene data show CDR1 as DFQATT and CDR2 as SNEGSKA (reference sequence). The CDR3 loop spans 9 amino acids. The CDR3 DNA is TGCAGCCTTGAGGGTGGCTACACCTTC. Protein sequence: CSLEGGYTF.